Only one count was recorded for the clone carrying this T cell receptor beta chain. The sample is drawn from a study of Tregs in tolerant kidney transplant recipients. CD4+CD25+CD127- Tregs, CD4+CD25- non-Tregs, CD4 and CD8 cells were sorted. The data were produced by immunoSEQ multiplex PCR, yet TCRdb's version contains in-frame clones alone and is incomplete. Seen here are tens of thousands of clones, roughly 91% observed once, and the top ten hold approximately 0.4%. The sequencing here drew on CD4+ T cells from blood, taken before the transplant. This clonotype originated in a human donor who received a combined kidney and bone marrow transplant.

The CDR3 nucleotides read TGCAGCGTTGGTTGGGGAGCCGGGGAGCTGTTTTTT. It is translated as CSVGWGAGELFF. The chain recombines TRBV29-1 with TRBJ2-2; tentative D call: TRBD2 (5 bases). Trimming removed 4 bases at V and 6 bases at J, with 9 bases between. The CDR3 spans 12 residues. The germline CDR1 and CDR2 sequences are SQVTM and ANQGSEA.